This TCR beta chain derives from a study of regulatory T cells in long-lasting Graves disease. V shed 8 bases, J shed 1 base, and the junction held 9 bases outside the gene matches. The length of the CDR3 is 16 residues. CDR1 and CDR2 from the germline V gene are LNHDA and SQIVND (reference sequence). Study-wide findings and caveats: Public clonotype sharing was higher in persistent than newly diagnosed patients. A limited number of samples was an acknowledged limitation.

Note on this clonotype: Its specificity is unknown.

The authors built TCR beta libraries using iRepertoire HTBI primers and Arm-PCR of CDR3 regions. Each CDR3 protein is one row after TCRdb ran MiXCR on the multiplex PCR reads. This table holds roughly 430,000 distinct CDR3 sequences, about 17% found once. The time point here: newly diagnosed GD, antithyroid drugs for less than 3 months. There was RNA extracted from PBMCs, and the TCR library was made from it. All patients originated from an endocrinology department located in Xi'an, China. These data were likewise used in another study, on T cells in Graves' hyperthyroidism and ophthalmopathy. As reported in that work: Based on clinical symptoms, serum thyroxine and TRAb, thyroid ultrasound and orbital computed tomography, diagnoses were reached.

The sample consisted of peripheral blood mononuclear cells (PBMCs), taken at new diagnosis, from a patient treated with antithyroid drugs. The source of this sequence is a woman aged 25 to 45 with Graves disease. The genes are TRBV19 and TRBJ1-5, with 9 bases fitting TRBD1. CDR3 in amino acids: CASAPRQGESNQPQHF. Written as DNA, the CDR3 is TGTGCCAGTGCCCCAAGACAGGGGGAAAGCAATCAGCCCCAGCATTTT. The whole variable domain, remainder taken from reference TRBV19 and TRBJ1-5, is DGGITQSPKYLFRKEGQNVTLSCEQNLNHDAMYWYRQDPGQGLRLIYYSQIVNDFQKGDIAEGYSVSREKKESFPLTVTSAQKNPTAFYLCASAPRQGESNQPQHFGDGTRLSIL.